The 32 T cell receptor beta chains below come from one sample, sequenced in a study of blood T cells in healthy people across ages. It was with a sample-barcoded 5' primer and a J-beta primer mix that a second PCR of about 6 to 11 cycles was run. TCRdb re-analysed the 5' RACE reads in MiXCR, keeping a single row per CDR3 protein. The data show about 640,000 distinct CDR3 sequences, roughly three fifths seen once. The sequencing input was blood. The receptors come from a man aged 55-75 years in good health.

V and J are TRBV12-3 or TRBV12-4 and TRBJ2-2; TRBD2 agrees at 7 bases. The CDR3 spans 13 residues. Trimming at V came to 7 bases and at J to 7 bases, leaving 6 bases not matched to a gene. The CDR3 DNA follows: TGTGCCAGCATCCTGACTAGCAACGGGGAGCTGTTTTTT. This encodes CASILTSNGELFF.

The chain combines TRBV12-3 or TRBV12-4 with TRBJ2-2; D is unresolved. Trimming pared 5 bases from V and 3 bases from J, leaving 7 bases between. The CDR3 is made up of 13 amino acids. The CDR3 protein is CASSIRDTGELFF. The CDR3 bases are TGTGCCAGCAGTATTCGGGACACCGGGGAGCTGTTTTTT.

DNA of the CDR3: TGTGCCAGCAGTTACGCGTTTGGGGGAGGGACCAGGGGACAAGAGACCCAGTACTTC. Protein: CASSYAFGGGTRGQETQYF. The chain uses TRBV6-5 and TRBJ2-5, with TRBD2 as a possible D gene (7 bases). The CDR3 runs 19 residues. CDR1 and CDR2 (germline): MNHEY, SVGAGI. Deletions cut 2 bases from V and 2 bases from J, with 24 bases between.

The chain carries TRBV18 and TRBJ2-7; tentatively, D is TRBD2 (5 bases). V lost 8 bases, J lost 3 bases, and 14 bases lay in between. Per germline, CDR1 KGHSH and CDR2 LQKENI. The CDR3 consists of 13 residues. The CDR3 DNA follows: TGTGCCAGCGCCCGGTCCGGGGTCTACGAGCAGTACTTC. Amino acid sequence: CASARSGVYEQYF.

The chain combines TRBV6-2 or TRBV6-3 with TRBJ2-6, with 9 nucleotides matching TRBD2. In germline, CDR1 is MNHEY, CDR2 SVGEGT. With 2 bases clipped from V and 0 bases from J, the junction kept 8 bases outside the gene matches. The CDR3 has 19 amino acids. Here the CDR3 reads CASSYVGGGAGSGANVLTF. Written as DNA, the CDR3 is TGTGCCAGCAGTTACGTCGGCGGGGGGGCCGGCTCTGGGGCCAACGTCCTGACTTTC.

The chain is built from TRBV20-1 and TRBJ2-5, with D hard to call. The CDR3 totals 14 residues. Trimming took off 4 bases at V and 1 base at J, with 13 bases between the two ends. Germline V gene data show CDR1 as DFQATT and CDR2 as SNEGSKA (reference sequence). The CDR3: CSAKRGRTQETQYF. The DNA of the CDR3 is TGCAGTGCTAAACGAGGCAGGACCCAAGAGACCCAGTACTTC.

The chain uses TRBV7-8 and TRBJ2-5; 10 bases align to TRBD2. The germline CDR1 and CDR2 sequences are SGHVS and FQNEAQ. There are 16 residues in the CDR3. The V segment lost 5 bases and the J segment 5 bases; nucleotides outside the gene matches: 11. The CDR3 region has the DNA TGTGCCAGCAGCCATAAGCGGGGGGGCCCCGTCGAGACCCAGTACTTC. Protein product: CASSHKRGGPVETQYF.

At least ten counts were recorded for this clonotype. The rearrangement links TRBV6-2 or TRBV6-3 to TRBJ2-5, with unresolved D. Germline CDR1 reads MNHEY; CDR2 reads SVGEGT. V lost 0 bases and J lost 4, with 9 bases in between. The CDR3 is made up of 14 amino acids. The CDR3 here is CASSYSILIETQYF. The CDR3 coding sequence is TGTGCCAGCAGTTACTCGATTCTTATAGAGACCCAGTACTTC.

This sequence joins TRBV28 and TRBJ2-3, with unresolved D. V lost 6 bases, J lost 0 bases, and 10 bases lay in between. In germline, CDR1 is MDHEN, CDR2 SYDVKM. The CDR3 extends over 14 amino acids. CDR3 bases: TGTGCCAGCAGGGACGGAACCAGCACAGATACGCAGTATTTT. Its protein is CASRDGTSTDTQYF.

The rearrangement joins TRBV10-3 to TRBJ1-3, with D perhaps matching TRBD1 (6 bases). CDR3 length: 16 amino acids. V gave up 4 bases and J gave up 0 bases, with 13 bases separating them. CDR1 is ENHRY and CDR2 is SYGVKD in the germline V gene. CDR3 DNA sequence: TGTGCCATCAGTGGAGGACAGCGGAACTCTGGAAACACCATATATTTT. It encodes CAISGGQRNSGNTIYF.

V is TRBV4-2 and J is TRBJ2-3; tentatively, D is TRBD1 or TRBD2 (7 bases each). Germline CDR1 reads LGHNA; CDR2 reads YNFKEQ. The CDR3 extends over 17 amino acids. The V end lost 0 bases, the J end lost 3 bases, and 16 bases lay between the germline ends. The CDR3 here is CASSQDQGGSSTDTQYF. The CDR3 DNA follows: TGTGCCAGCAGCCAAGATCAGGGGGGGTCCTCTACAGATACGCAGTATTTT.

The chain couples TRBV5-1 to TRBJ2-7; 10 bases line up with TRBD1. The V gene's germline CDR1 is SGHRS and CDR2 YFSETQ. V lost 4 bases to trimming and J lost 4 bases; unmatched junction nucleotides: 11. The CDR3 runs 16 residues. The CDR3 sequence is CASSTSPGQGFYEQYF. In DNA, the CDR3 is TGCGCCAGCAGCACCAGCCCGGGACAGGGGTTTTACGAGCAGTACTTC.

Regarding this clonotype: At one of its ends the junction is not consistent with the germline gene, which may arise from a read error. The DNA for the CDR3 is TGTACCAGCAGTTACCGGCCAGGGCAAGAGACCCAGTACTTC. Protein product: CTSSYRPGQETQYF. This chain joins TRBV6-2 or TRBV6-3 and TRBJ2-5; weak D call: TRBD1 (5 bases). The germline gives CDR1 MNHEY, CDR2 SVGEGT. The CDR3 has 14 residues.

The gene calls are TRBV4-2 and TRBJ2-5; 13 bases are a match to TRBD2. Germline V gene data show CDR1 as LGHNA and CDR2 as YNFKEQ. The junction had 3 bases not matched to a gene; V was cut back by 0 bases and J by 5 bases. There are 16 residues in the CDR3. The CDR3 loop reads CASSQDTSGGVETQYF. DNA of the CDR3: TGTGCCAGCAGCCAAGATACTAGCGGGGGGGTGGAGACCCAGTACTTC.

This clonotype is a singleton in its sample. The rearrangement links TRBV10-3 to TRBJ2-5; D is undetermined. Germline CDR1 is ENHRY and CDR2 is SYGVKD. V was shortened by 2 bases and J by 11 bases, with 15 bases between the two germline ends. The CDR3 covers 13 residues. The CDR3 DNA reads as TGTGCCATCAGTGAGCCGCCCGACAATGAGCAGTACTTC. Amino acids: CAISEPPDNEQYF.

V is TRBV7-2 and J is TRBJ2-3; D not certain. V gave up 7 bases and J gave up 2 bases, with 7 bases separating them. The V gene's germline CDR1 is SGHTA and CDR2 FQGNSA. The CDR3 has 12 residues. CDR3 nucleotides: TGTGCCAGCAAAGAGATCACAGATACGCAGTATTTT. Protein product: CASKEITDTQYF.

The chain links TRBV6-6 to TRBJ1-1, with D possibly being TRBD1 (5 bases). Trimming stripped 5 bases from V and 5 bases from J, with 12 bases between. Per germline, CDR1 MNHNY and CDR2 SVGAGI (reference sequence). The CDR3 has 13 amino acids. The CDR3: CASSDGGETEAFF. The CDR3 coding sequence is TGTGCCAGCAGTGACGGAGGGGAGACTGAAGCTTTCTTT.

J is TRBJ2-3 and V is TRBV29-1; TRBD1 aligns across 9 bases. Germline V CDR1 and CDR2: SQVTM, ANQGSEA. The CDR3 contains 13 residues. V trimming: 1 base; J trimming: 7 bases; junction bases outside the gene matches: 3. The CDR3 coding sequence is TGCAGCGTTGAAGGGGGACAGGGCTATACGCAGTATTTT. It codes for CSVEGGQGYTQYF.

The genes are TRBV7-2 and TRBJ1-4; D remains ambiguous. CDR1 and CDR2 from the germline V gene are SGHTA and FQGNSA. The V end lost 5 bases, the J end lost 5 bases, and 15 bases lay between the germline ends. CDR3 length: 15 residues. The DNA of the CDR3 is TGTGCCAGCAGCCCCCGGCGGATACGGAATGAAAAACTGTTTTTT. It is translated as CASSPRRIRNEKLFF.

The chain combines TRBV6-5 with TRBJ1-6; TRBD1 agrees at 7 bases. From germline, CDR1 is MNHEY and CDR2 SVGAGI. The CDR3 has 17 residues. With 2 bases clipped from V and 0 bases from J, the junction kept 4 bases outside the gene matches. The DNA for the CDR3 is TGTGCCAGCAGTTACGAGGGACAGAGCTCCTATAATTCACCCCTCCACTTT. This translates into CASSYEGQSSYNSPLHF.

The V and J genes are TRBV6-5 and TRBJ2-1, with 15 nucleotides matching TRBD2. Losses at the gene ends were 2 bases for V and 5 bases for J; bases not matched to a gene: 16. Germline-derived CDR1 and CDR2 are MNHEY and SVGAGI. This CDR3 spans 21 amino acids. CDR3 DNA: TGTGCCAGCAGTTACCAGACCCCGGGACTAGCGGGGGGTCATCCTAACAATGAGCAGTTCTTC. It translates to CASSYQTPGLAGGHPNNEQFF.

The CDR3 is CASSLWQAPDGEQFF. The CDR3 DNA follows: TGTGCCAGCAGTTTATGGCAAGCGCCAGACGGTGAGCAGTTCTTC. The chain combines TRBV12-3 or TRBV12-4 with TRBJ2-1; D not resolved. This CDR3 spans 15 amino acids. The V and J ends lost 2 bases and 9 bases respectively, with 17 bases between them.

The chain couples TRBV20-1 to TRBJ1-6; D gene uncertain. The CDR3 runs to 17 residues. Germline CDR1 and CDR2: DFQATT and SNEGSKA (reference sequence). Trimming removed 1 base from V and 0 bases from J, with 13 bases in between. The CDR3 spells CSARVGRTGSYNSPLHF. The CDR3 DNA reads as TGCAGTGCTAGAGTTGGGCGAACGGGCTCCTATAATTCACCCCTCCACTTT.

CDR3 residues: CASRRETEAFF. The CDR3, as DNA: TGTGCCAGCAGGCGTGAGACTGAAGCTTTCTTT. The chain carries TRBV12-3 or TRBV12-4 and TRBJ1-1, with D unresolved. The CDR3 contains 11 residues. Trimming took 6 bases from V and 5 from J, leaving 7 bases between them.

The gene calls are TRBV7-6 and TRBJ2-2, with D perhaps assigned TRBD1 or TRBD2 (5 bases each). V was clipped by 1 base and J by 4 bases, with 13 bases between them. There are 16 residues in the CDR3. Per the germline V gene, CDR1 is SGHVS and CDR2 is FNYEAQ. This CDR3 is CASSLETGRSTGELFF. CDR3 DNA sequence: TGTGCCAGCAGCTTAGAGACGGGGCGGAGCACCGGGGAGCTGTTTTTT.

In this sample, this clonotype turned up a few times. The chain joins TRBV10-3 to TRBJ2-6; no firm D call. Trimming removed 6 bases at V and 0 bases at J, with 9 bases between. The CDR3 extends over 15 amino acids. CDR1 and CDR2 from the germline V gene are ENHRY and SYGVKD. The CDR3 protein is CAISDWASGANVLTF. CDR3 coding DNA: TGTGCCATCAGCGACTGGGCCTCTGGGGCCAACGTCCTGACTTTC.

This chain connects TRBV4-2 to TRBJ2-3; either TRBD1 or TRBD2 may fit D (6 bases each). Germline CDR1 and CDR2: LGHNA and YNFKEQ. V was shortened by 1 base and J by 4 bases, with 18 bases between the two germline ends. This CDR3 has 17 residues. CDR3 DNA sequence: TGTGCCAGCAGCCAAGCTCGAGGGGGGACCGCCCCAGATACGCAGTATTTT. Translating it yields CASSQARGGTAPDTQYF.

This clonotype was counted a few times. The genes are TRBV7-2 and TRBJ1-1; a possible D gene is TRBD1 (6 bases). There are 15 residues in the CDR3. The V end was cut by 0 bases, the J end by 3 bases, with 11 bases between. Germline V gene lookup returns CDR1 SGHTA and CDR2 FQGNSA. Here the CDR3 DNA reads TGTGCCAGCAGCTTAGCTCGTGCAGGGGACACTGAAGCTTTCTTT. Encoded protein: CASSLARAGDTEAFF.

The V gene is TRBV29-1, the J gene TRBJ2-1, with D maybe TRBD2 (5 bases). CDR3 length: 15 amino acids. Trimming pared 0 bases from V and 8 bases from J, leaving 17 bases between. In germline, CDR1 is SQVTM, CDR2 ANQGSEA. This CDR3 is CSVEDPLGGQDEQFF. In nucleotides, the CDR3 is TGCAGCGTTGAAGATCCCCTCGGCGGGCAGGATGAGCAGTTCTTC.

The genes are TRBV5-1 and TRBJ2-1; 7 bases fit TRBD1. This CDR3 region has 16 residues. V lost 0 bases to trimming and J lost 5 bases; unmatched junction nucleotides: 8. The germline CDR1 and CDR2 sequences are SGHRS and YFSETQ. The CDR3 spells CASSLAIQGPDNEQFF. DNA of the CDR3: TGCGCCAGCAGCTTGGCCATACAGGGGCCCGACAATGAGCAGTTCTTC.

The V and J genes are TRBV3-1 and TRBJ2-5, with TRBD2 matching over 10 bases. Trimming removed 4 bases from V and 5 bases from J; junction bases left unmatched: 13. This CDR3 spans 17 amino acids. In germline, CDR1 is LGHDT, CDR2 YNNKEL (reference sequence). The CDR3 DNA reads as TGTGCCAGCAGCCTAAGGACTAGCGGTGATCAACTTGAGACCCAGTACTTC. This codes for CASSLRTSGDQLETQYF.

The DNA of the CDR3 is TGCAGCGCCTCGACAGGGGGGAACACTGAAGCTTTCTTT. Translating it yields CSASTGGNTEAFF. The chain carries TRBV29-1 and TRBJ1-1; TRBD1 matches 9 bases. The CDR3 has 13 amino acids. V shed 7 bases and J 1 base; nucleotides not matched to a gene: 4. Germline CDR1 and CDR2: SQVTM and ANQGSEA.